The entry that follows covers one T cell receptor (beta chain) sequence. These data come from a study of blood T cell repertoires in COVID-19. The wider study: COVID-19 samples collected from the United States, Italy and Spain covered acute and convalescent phases. T cells, B-cell-depleted T cells, or PBMCs provided the cDNA or gDNA that served as material.

V trimming: 5 bases; J trimming: 11 bases; junction bases outside the gene matches: 8. The CDR3 extends over 12 amino acids. Germline values: CDR1 MDHEN, CDR2 SYDVKM. Authors' analysis steps: Reference gene primers were amplified, and this amplification served to estimate nucleated cell counts. Data came from immunoSEQ multiplex PCR; TCRdb stores just in-frame clones and leaves some out. For V, J and clone size, that table is used; D and trimming come from the DNA. The repertoire holds approximately 260,000 clones, with around 90% as singletons. Clinical histories supplied by participants themselves formed the basis of cohort assignment.

This receptor was identified in a woman aged 30 to 39 with acute COVID-19. The chain is built from TRBV28 and TRBJ1-1, with 7 nucleotides matching TRBD1. The sequenced sample consisted of PBMCs or T cells enriched from blood (not recorded which). The CDR3 DNA sequence: TGTGCCAGCAGTACAAGGGGGCGCGATGCTTTCTTT. Protein sequence: CASSTRGRDAFF.